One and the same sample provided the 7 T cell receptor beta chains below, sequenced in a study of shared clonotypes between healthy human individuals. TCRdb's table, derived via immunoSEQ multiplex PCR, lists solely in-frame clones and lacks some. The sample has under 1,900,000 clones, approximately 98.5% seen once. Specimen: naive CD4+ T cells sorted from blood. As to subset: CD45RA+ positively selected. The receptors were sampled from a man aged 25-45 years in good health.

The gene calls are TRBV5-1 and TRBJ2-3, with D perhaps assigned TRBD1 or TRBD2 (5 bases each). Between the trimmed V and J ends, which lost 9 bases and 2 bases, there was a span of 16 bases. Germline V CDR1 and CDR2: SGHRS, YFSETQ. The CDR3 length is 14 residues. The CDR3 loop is CATQWDVNTDTQYF. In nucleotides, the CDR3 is TGCGCCACCCAGTGGGACGTGAACACAGATACGCAGTATTTT.

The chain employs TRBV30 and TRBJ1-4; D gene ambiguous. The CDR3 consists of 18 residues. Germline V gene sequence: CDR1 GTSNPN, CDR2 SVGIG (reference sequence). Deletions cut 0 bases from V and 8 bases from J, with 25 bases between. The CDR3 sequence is CAWSVHIWEGGKREKLFF. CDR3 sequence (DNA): TGTGCCTGGAGTGTACACATTTGGGAGGGAGGGAAGCGCGAAAAACTGTTTTTT.

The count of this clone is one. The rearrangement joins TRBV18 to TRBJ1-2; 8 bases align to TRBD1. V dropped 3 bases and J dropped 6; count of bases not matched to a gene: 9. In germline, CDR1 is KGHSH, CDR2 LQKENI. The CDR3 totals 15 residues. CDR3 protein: CASSPLRTGNDGYTF. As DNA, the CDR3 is TGTGCCAGCTCACCTCTACGGACAGGGAACGATGGCTACACCTTC.

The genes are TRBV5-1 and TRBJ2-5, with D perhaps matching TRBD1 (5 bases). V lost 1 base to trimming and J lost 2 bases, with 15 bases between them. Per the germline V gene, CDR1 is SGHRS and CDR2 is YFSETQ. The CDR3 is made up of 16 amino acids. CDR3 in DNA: TGCGCCAGCAGCTTGTTAGGTACAGGCCTACAAGAGACCCAGTACTTC. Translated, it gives CASSLLGTGLQETQYF.

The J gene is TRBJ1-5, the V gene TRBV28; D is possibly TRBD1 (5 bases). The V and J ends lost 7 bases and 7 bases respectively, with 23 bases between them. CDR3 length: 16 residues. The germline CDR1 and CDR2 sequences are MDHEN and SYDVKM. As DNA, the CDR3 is TGTGCCAGCACCCACAGAGTCCGGGGGAGAGGGCAGCCCCAGCATTTT. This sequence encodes CASTHRVRGRGQPQHF.

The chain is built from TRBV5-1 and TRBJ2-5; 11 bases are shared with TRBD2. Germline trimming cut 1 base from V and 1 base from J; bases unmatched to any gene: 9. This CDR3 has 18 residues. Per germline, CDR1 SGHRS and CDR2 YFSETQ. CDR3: CASSLYGRTSGPQETQYF. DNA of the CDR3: TGCGCCAGCAGCTTGTATGGGCGGACTAGCGGGCCCCAAGAGACCCAGTACTTC.

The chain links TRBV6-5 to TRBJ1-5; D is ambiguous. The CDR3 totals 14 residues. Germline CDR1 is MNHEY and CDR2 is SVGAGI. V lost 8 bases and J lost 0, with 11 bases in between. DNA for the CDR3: TGTGCCAGCTCTCCCGCCCCTAGCAATCAGCCCCAGCATTTT. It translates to CASSPAPSNQPQHF.